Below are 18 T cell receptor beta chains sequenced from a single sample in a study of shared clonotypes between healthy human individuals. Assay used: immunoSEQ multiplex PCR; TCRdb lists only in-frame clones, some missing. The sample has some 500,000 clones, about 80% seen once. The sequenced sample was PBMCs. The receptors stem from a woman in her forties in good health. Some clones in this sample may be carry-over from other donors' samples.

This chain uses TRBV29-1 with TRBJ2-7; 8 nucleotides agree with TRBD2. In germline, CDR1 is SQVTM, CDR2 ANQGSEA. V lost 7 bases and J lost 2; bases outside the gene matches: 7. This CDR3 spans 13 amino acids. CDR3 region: CSAVLAGTYEQYF. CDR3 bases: TGCAGCGCTGTCCTAGCGGGCACCTACGAGCAGTACTTC.

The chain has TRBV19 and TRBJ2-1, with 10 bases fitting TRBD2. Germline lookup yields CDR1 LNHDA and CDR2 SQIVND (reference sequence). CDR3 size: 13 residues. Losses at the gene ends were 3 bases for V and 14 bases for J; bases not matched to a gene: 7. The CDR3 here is CASSIGLAGEKFF. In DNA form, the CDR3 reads TGTGCCAGTAGTATTGGGCTAGCGGGAGAAAAGTTCTTC.

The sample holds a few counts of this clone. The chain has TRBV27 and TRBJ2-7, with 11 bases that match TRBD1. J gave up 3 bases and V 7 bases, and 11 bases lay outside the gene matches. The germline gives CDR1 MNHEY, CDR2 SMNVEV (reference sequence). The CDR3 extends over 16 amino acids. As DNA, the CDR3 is TGTGCCAGCACCGAGGGCCCCGGGACAGGGGGCTACGAGCAGTACTTC. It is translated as CASTEGPGTGGYEQYF.

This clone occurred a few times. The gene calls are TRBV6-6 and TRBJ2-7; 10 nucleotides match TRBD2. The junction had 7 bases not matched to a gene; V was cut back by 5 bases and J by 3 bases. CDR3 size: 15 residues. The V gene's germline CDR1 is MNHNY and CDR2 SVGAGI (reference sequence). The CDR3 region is CASSPKLAGLYEQYF. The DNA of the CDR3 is TGTGCCAGCAGTCCTAAACTAGCGGGACTCTACGAGCAGTACTTC.

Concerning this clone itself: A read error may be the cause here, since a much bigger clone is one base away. In nucleotides, the CDR3 is TGTGCCAGCAGCTCCAGGGGATCTGGAAACACCATATATTTT. Translation gives CASSSRGSGNTIYF. V and J are TRBV11-2 and TRBJ1-3, with D maybe TRBD1 (6 bases). The germline gives CDR1 SGHAT, CDR2 FQNNGV. V was cut by 4 bases and J by 1 base, with 8 bases left in between. This CDR3 has 14 residues.

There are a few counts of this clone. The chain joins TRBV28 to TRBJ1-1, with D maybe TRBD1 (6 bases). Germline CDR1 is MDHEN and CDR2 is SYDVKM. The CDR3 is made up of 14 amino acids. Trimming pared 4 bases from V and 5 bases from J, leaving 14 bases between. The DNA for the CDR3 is TGTGCCAGCAGTTCCAACAGGGTTGGGACTGAAGCTTTCTTT. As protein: CASSSNRVGTEAFF. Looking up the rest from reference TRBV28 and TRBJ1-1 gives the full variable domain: DVKVTQSSRYLVKRTGEKVFLECVQDMDHENMFWYRQDPGLGLRLIYFSYDVKMKEKGDIPEGYSVSREKKERFSLILESASTNQTSMYLCASSSNRVGTEAFFGQGTRLTVV.

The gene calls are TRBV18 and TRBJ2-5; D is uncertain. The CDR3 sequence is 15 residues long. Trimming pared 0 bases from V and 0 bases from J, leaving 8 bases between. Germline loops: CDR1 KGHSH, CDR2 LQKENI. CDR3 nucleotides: TGTGCCAGCTCACCACCGGGAAGTTACCAAGAGACCCAGTACTTC. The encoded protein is CASSPPGSYQETQYF. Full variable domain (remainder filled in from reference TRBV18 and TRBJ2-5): NAGVMQNPRHLVRRRGQEARLRCSPMKGHSHVYWYRQLPEEGLKFMVYLQKENIIDESGMPKERFSAEFPKEGPSILRIQQVVRGDSAAYFCASSPPGSYQETQYFGPGTRLLVL.

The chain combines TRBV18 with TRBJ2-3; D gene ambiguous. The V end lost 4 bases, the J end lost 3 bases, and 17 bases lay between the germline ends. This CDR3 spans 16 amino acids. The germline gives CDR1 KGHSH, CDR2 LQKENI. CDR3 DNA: TGTGCCAGCTCACTGGATTGGGATGGTGCGACAGATACGCAGTATTTT. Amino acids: CASSLDWDGATDTQYF.

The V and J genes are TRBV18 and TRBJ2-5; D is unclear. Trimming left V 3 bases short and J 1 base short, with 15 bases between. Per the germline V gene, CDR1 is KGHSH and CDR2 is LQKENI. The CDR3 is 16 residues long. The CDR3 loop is CASSPTKVGPQETQYF. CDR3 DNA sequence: TGTGCCAGCTCACCCACCAAGGTGGGTCCCCAAGAGACCCAGTACTTC. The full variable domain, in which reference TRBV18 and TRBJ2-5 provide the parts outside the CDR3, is NAGVMQNPRHLVRRRGQEARLRCSPMKGHSHVYWYRQLPEEGLKFMVYLQKENIIDESGMPKERFSAEFPKEGPSILRIQQVVRGDSAAYFCASSPTKVGPQETQYFGPGTRLLVL.

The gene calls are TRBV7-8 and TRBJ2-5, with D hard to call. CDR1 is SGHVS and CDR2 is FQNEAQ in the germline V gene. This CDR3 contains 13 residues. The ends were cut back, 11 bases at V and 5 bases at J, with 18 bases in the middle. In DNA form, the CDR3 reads TGTGCCTCCTGGGCCCTTGTAACGGAGACCCAGTACTTC. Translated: CASWALVTETQYF.

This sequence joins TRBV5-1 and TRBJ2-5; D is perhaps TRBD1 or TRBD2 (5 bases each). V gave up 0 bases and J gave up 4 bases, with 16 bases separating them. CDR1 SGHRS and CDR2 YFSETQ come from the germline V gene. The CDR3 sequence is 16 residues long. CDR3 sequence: CASSLGTGLRGETQYF. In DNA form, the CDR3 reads TGCGCCAGCAGCTTGGGGACGGGGCTACGCGGAGAGACCCAGTACTTC.

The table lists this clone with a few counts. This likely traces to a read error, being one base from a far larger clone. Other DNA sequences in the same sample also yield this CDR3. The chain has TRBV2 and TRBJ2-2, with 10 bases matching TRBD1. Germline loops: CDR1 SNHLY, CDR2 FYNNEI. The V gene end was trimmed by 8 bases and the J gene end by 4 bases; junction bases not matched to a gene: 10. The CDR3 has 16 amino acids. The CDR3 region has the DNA TGTGCCAGCTCCGGGACAGGGGTCGGGCTCACCGGGGAGCTGTTTTTT. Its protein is CASSGTGVGLTGELFF.

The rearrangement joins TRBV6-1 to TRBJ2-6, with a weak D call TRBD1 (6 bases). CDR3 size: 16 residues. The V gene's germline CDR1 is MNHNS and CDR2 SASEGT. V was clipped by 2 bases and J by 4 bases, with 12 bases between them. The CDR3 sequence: CASSERGFSGANVLTF. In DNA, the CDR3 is TGTGCCAGCAGTGAAAGGGGGTTCTCGGGGGCCAACGTCCTGACTTTC.

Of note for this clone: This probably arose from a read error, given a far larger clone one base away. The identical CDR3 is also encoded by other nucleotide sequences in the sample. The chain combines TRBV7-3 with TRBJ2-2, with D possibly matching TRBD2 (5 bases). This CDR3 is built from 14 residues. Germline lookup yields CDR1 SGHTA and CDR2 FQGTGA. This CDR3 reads CASSLSSNTGELFF. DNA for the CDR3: TGTGCCAGCAGCTTATCCTCAAACACCGGGGAGCTGTTCTTT. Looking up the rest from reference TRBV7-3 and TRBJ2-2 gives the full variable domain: GAGVSQTPSNKVTEKGKYVELRCDPISGHTALYWYRQSLGQGPEFLIYFQGTGAADDSGLPNDRFFAVRPEGSVSTLKIQRTERGDSAVYLCASSLSSNTGELFFGEGSRLTVL.

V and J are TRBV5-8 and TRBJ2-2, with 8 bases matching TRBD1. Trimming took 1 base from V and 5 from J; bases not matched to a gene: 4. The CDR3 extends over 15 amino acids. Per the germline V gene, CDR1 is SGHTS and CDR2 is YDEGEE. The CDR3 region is CASSLFRGRTGELFF. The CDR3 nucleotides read TGTGCCAGCAGCTTGTTCAGGGGGCGAACCGGGGAGCTGTTTTTT.

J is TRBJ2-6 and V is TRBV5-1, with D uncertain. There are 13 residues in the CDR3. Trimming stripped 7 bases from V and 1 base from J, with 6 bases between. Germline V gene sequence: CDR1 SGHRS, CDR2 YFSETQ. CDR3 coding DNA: TGCGCCAGCGCAGGTTCTGGGGCCAACGTCCTGACTTTC. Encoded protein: CASAGSGANVLTF.

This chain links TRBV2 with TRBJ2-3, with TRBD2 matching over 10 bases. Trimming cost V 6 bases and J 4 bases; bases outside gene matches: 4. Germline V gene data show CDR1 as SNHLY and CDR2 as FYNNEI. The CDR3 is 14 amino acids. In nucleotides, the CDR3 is TGTGCCAGCAGATCAGCGGGAGGGTCAGATACGCAGTATTTT. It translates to CASRSAGGSDTQYF. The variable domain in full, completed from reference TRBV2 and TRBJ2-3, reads EPEVTQTPSHQVTQMGQEVILRCVPISNHLYFYWYRQILGQKVEFLVSFYNNEISEKSEIFDDQFSVERPDGSNFTLKIRSTKLEDSAMYFCASRSAGGSDTQYFGPGTRLTVL.

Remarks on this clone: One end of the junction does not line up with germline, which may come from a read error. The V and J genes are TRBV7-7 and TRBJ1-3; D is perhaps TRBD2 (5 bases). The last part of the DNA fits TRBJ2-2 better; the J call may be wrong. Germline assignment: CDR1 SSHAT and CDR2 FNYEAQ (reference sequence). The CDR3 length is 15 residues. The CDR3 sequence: CASSPQDSNTGELFF. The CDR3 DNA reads TGTGCTAGCAGCCCCCAGGACTCGAACACCGGGGAGCTGTTTTTT.